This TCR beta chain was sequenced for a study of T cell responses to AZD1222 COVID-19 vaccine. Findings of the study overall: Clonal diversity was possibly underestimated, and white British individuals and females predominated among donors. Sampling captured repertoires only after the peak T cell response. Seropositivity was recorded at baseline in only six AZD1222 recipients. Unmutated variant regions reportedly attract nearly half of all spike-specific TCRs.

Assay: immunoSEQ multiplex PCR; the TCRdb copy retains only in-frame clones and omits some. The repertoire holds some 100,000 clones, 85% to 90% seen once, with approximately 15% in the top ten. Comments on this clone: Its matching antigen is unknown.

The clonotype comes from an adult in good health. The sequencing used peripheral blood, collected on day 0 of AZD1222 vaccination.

CDR3 protein: CASSFGLGTGELFF. CDR3 DNA sequence: TGTGCCAGCAGTTTCGGACTAGGCACCGGGGAGCTGTTTTTT. The V and J genes are TRBV2 and TRBJ2-2; 7 bases fit TRBD2. Germline V gene sequence: CDR1 SNHLY, CDR2 FYNNEI. Trimming at V came to 5 bases and at J to 4 bases, leaving 4 bases not matched to a gene. This CDR3 is 14 amino acids long.